This T cell receptor (beta chain) was captured in a study of beta chain features in type 1 diabetes. CDR1 is MNHEY, CDR2 SMNVEV, per germline (reference sequence). J gave up 7 bases and V 4 bases, and 9 bases lay outside the gene matches. This CDR3 spans 16 amino acids. Reverse transcribing all isolated RNA meant expressed TCRB transcripts were sequenced. Sequencing was performed with immunoSEQ multiplex PCR; in TCRdb, only in-frame clones are kept and a portion is missing. The table has a few hundred thousand clones, more than 12% seen once. The chain is built from TRBV27 and TRBJ1-5, with 11 bases that match TRBD1. Sequencing input: naive CD4+ T cells from blood. The source of this sequence is a woman younger than 30 in good health. In DNA form, the CDR3 reads TGTGCCAGCAGTTGGGATGGGACAGGGGGGAGACAGCCCCAGCATTTT. Its translation is CASSWDGTGGRQPQHF.